The 11 T cell receptor beta chains in this list originate from one sample, sequenced in a study of cytomegalovirus exposure and HLA in healthy donors. Use of 60 Vbeta and 13 Jbeta primers characterized the PCR. The repertoire was sequenced with immunoSEQ multiplex PCR; TCRdb's copy has only in-frame clones and lacks some. The table shows approximately 110,000 clones, with 55% to 70% occurring only once. The sequenced material came from PBMCs. The receptors stem from a woman aged 25-40 years in good health and CMV-seronegative.

To note about this clone: The identical CDR3 is also encoded by other nucleotide sequences in the sample. The chain links TRBV5-1 to TRBJ2-5; 9 positions match TRBD2. The germline CDR1 and CDR2 sequences are SGHRS and YFSETQ. Trimming at V came to 0 bases and at J to 1 base, leaving 4 bases not matched to a gene. The CDR3 totals 16 residues. This chain's CDR3 is CASSLVLAGIQETQYF. CDR3 DNA sequence: TGCGCCAGCAGCTTGGTTCTAGCGGGGATCCAAGAGACCCAGTACTTC.

As for this clone: The junction shows a germline mismatch at one end, possibly a read error. CDR3 coding DNA: TGCGCCAGCAGTACCGGACAGTGGAACGCTGAAGCTTTCTTT. Translating it yields CASSTGQWNAEAFF. The genes are TRBV5-1 and TRBJ1-1; TRBD1 is a possible D gene (6 bases). This CDR3 is built from 14 residues. CDR1 and CDR2 (germline): SGHRS, YFSETQ.

CDR3 nucleotides: TGTGCCAGCAGCCTGAGTACAGGGCTGGTCACTGAAGCTTTCTTT. Its protein is CASSLSTGLVTEAFF. The gene calls are TRBV5-4 and TRBJ1-1, with a possible D match to TRBD1 (6 bases). Trimming cost V 4 bases and J 4 bases, with 17 bases left between them. This CDR3 comprises 15 residues. Germline V CDR1 and CDR2: SGHNT, YYREEE (reference sequence). Using reference TRBV5-4 and TRBJ1-1 for the parts outside the CDR3, the full variable domain is ETGVTQSPTHLIKTRGQQVTLRCSSQSGHNTVSWYQQALGQGPQFIFQYYREEENGRGNFPPRFSGLQFPNYSSELNVNALELDDSALYLCASSLSTGLVTEAFFGQGTRLTVV.

The chain combines TRBV4-3 with TRBJ2-5, with D unresolved. V was pared by 4 bases and J by 6 bases, with 12 bases between. Germline CDR1 LGHNA, CDR2 YSLEER. The CDR3 loop spans 13 amino acids. CDR3 residues: CASSPGTLKTQYF. CDR3 nucleotides: TGCGCCAGCAGCCCGGGTACCTTGAAGACCCAGTACTTC.

The V call is TRBV7-3, the J call TRBJ2-3; 7 bases are shared with TRBD1. V was pared by 5 bases and J by 6 bases, with 2 bases of the junction left unmatched. CDR3 size: 12 residues. CDR1 is SGHTA, CDR2 FQGTGA, per germline. The CDR3 coding sequence is TGTGCCAGCAGCCCGACAGGGGATACGCAGTATTTT. It is translated as CASSPTGDTQYF.

The chain joins TRBV30 to TRBJ2-7; D perhaps matches TRBD1 (6 bases). This CDR3 has 12 amino acids. V was trimmed by 3 bases and J by 9 bases, leaving 15 bases between them. Germline assignment: CDR1 GTSNPN and CDR2 SVGIG (reference sequence). The CDR3 loop reads CAWRQGTLGQYF. Here the CDR3 DNA reads TGTGCCTGGAGACAGGGTACCTTGGGGCAGTACTTC.

The V call is TRBV30, the J call TRBJ2-1, with D unresolved. The CDR3 totals 11 residues. CDR1 GTSNPN and CDR2 SVGIG come from the germline V gene (reference sequence). Trimming stripped 0 bases from V and 9 bases from J, with 6 bases between. The CDR3 region is CAWSVTGEQFF. The CDR3, as DNA: TGTGCCTGGAGTGTAACCGGTGAGCAGTTCTTC.

The chain carries TRBV6-6 and TRBJ2-5; weak D call: TRBD2 (6 bases). CDR1 MNHNY and CDR2 SVGAGI come from the germline V gene (reference sequence). Trimming removed 6 bases at V and 4 bases at J, with 15 bases between. The CDR3 contains 14 residues. CDR3 in DNA: TGTGCCAGCAGAGCGGACACGGAGGGAGAGACCCAGTACTTC. Encoded protein: CASRADTEGETQYF.

This chain links TRBV11-1 with TRBJ1-2; D not certain. The germline CDR1 and CDR2 sequences are SGHAT and FQDESV (reference sequence). CDR3 length: 13 amino acids. V was pared by 5 bases and J by 8 bases, with 15 bases between. This CDR3 is CASSPDLGGGYTF. DNA of the CDR3: TGTGCCAGCAGCCCAGACCTAGGAGGGGGCTACACCTTC.

This clone was counted only a few times. The J gene is TRBJ2-7, the V gene TRBV5-5; a weak D match, TRBD2 (6 bases). The germline V gene encodes CDR1 SGHKS and CDR2 YYEKEE (reference sequence). With 3 bases removed from V and 3 bases from J, the gap between germline ends came to 10 bases. The CDR3 has 13 residues. CDR3 amino acids: CASSWGDGYEQYF. CDR3 bases: TGTGCCAGCAGCTGGGGGGACGGCTACGAGCAGTACTTC.

CDR3 protein: CAISESNTLYGYTF. The CDR3 bases are TGTGCCATCAGTGAGTCCAACACCCTCTATGGCTACACCTTC. This chain uses TRBV10-3 with TRBJ1-2, with D unresolved. With 0 bases removed from V and 4 bases from J, the gap between germline ends came to 9 bases. The CDR3 length is 14 residues. The germline gives CDR1 ENHRY, CDR2 SYGVKD.